This entry lists 3 T cell receptor beta chains sequenced from one sample in a study of cytomegalovirus exposure and HLA in healthy donors. 60 Vbeta and 13 Jbeta primers were used in PCR. Libraries were prepared by immunoSEQ multiplex PCR; TCRdb keeps only in-frame clonotypes and omits some of them. The data contain some 110,000 clones, roughly 68% of them singletons. Material for sequencing was PBMCs. These receptors were taken from a man in his thirties or forties in good health and CMV-seropositive.

This rearrangement joins TRBV27 to TRBJ1-2, with D maybe TRBD1 (5 bases). CDR1 and CDR2 (germline): MNHEY, SMNVEV (reference sequence). The CDR3 contains 16 residues. The V gene lost 3 bases and the J gene lost 4 bases, with 18 bases spanning the gap. The CDR3 loop reads CASSFGGPDRGYGYTF. The CDR3 nucleotides are TGTGCCAGCAGTTTCGGTGGACCTGATAGGGGCTATGGCTACACCTTC.

The CDR3 bases are TGCGCCAGCGGGACTGAGTTCTACGAGCAGTACTTC. Its translation: CASGTEFYEQYF. The rearrangement joins TRBV5-1 to TRBJ2-7; D is possibly TRBD2 (6 bases). Germline CDR1 and CDR2: SGHRS and YFSETQ. The CDR3 spans 12 residues. V was trimmed by 7 bases and J by 3 bases, leaving 11 bases between them. The full variable domain, completed using reference TRBV5-1 and TRBJ2-7, is KAGVTQTPRYLIKTRGQQVTLSCSPISGHRSVSWYQQTPGQGLQFLFEYFSETQRNKGNFPGRFSGRQFSNSRSEMNVSTLELGDSALYLCASGTEFYEQYFGPGTRLTVT.

The chain combines TRBV4-1 with TRBJ1-3; a possible D gene is TRBD1 (6 bases). The CDR3 extends over 17 amino acids. CDR1 is MGHRA and CDR2 is YSYEKL in the germline V gene. V was shortened by 1 base and J by 0 bases, with 13 bases between the two germline ends. The CDR3 region is CASSQGGGLRSGNTIYF. The CDR3 nucleotides read TGCGCCAGCAGCCAAGGGGGGGGGCTTCGCTCTGGAAACACCATATATTTT.